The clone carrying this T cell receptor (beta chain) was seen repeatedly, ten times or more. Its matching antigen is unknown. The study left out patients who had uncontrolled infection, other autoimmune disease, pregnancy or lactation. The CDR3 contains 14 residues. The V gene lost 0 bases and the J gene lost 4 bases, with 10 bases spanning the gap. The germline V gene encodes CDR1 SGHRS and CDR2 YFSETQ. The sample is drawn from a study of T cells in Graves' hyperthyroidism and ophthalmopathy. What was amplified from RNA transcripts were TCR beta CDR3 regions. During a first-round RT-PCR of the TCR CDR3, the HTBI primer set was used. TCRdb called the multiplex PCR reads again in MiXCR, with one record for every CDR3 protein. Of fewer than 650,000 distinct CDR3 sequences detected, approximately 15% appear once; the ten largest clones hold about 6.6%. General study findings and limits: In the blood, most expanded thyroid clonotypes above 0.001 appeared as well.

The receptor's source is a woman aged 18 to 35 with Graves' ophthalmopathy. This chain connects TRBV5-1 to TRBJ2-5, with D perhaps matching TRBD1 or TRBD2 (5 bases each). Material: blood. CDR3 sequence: CASSLESGTETQYF. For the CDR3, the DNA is TGCGCCAGCAGCTTGGAGTCAGGGACAGAGACCCAGTACTTC. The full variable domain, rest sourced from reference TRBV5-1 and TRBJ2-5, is KAGVTQTPRYLIKTRGQQVTLSCSPISGHRSVSWYQQTPGQGLQFLFEYFSETQRNKGNFPGRFSGRQFSNSRSEMNVSTLELGDSALYLCASSLESGTETQYFGPGTRLLVL.